Given below is one T cell receptor beta chain in context. Its antigen is not known. The data are from a study of T cell repertoires in cytomegalovirus infection. Across the whole study: As its CMV epitopes, the study selected recently identified HLA-C-restricted and well-studied HLA-B-restricted targets. Whole-study findings and limits: Cumulative frequency (of public TCR beta family members) identified carriers of CMV plus the relevant HLA.

One entry per CDR3 protein, called by TCRdb with MiXCR from the reads. The table includes 300,000 to 400,000 distinct CDR3 sequences, roughly 29% detected once. The origin of this receptor is a human donor in good health (CMV status not recorded). Some clones in this sample may be carry-over from other donors' samples. Sample: cultured PBMCs, taken from culture after CMV antigen stimulation.

The CDR3 sequence: CATRGGSDYEQYF. The CDR3, as DNA: TGTGCCACCCGAGGGGGGAGCGACTACGAGCAGTACTTC. V is TRBV10-3 and J is TRBJ2-7; D could derive from TRBD1 or TRBD2 (6 bases each). The germline gives CDR1 ENHRY, CDR2 SYGVKD. With 10 bases removed from V and 3 bases from J, the gap between germline ends came to 16 bases. The CDR3 covers 13 residues.